The present TCR beta chain was sequenced within a study of blood T cells in healthy people across ages. Overall study results and limits: Estimates of diversity drawn from one million T cells were considered underestimates. While age rose, TCR beta diversity per million T cells dropped in a roughly linear way.

Per sample, a minimum of 6 million PBMCs were isolated. With a J-beta primer mix and a sample-barcoded 5' primer, a second PCR ran roughly 7 to 11 cycles. Each TCR beta cDNA got a 12-nucleotide random molecular identifier. TCRdb passed the 5' RACE reads through MiXCR, listing each CDR3 protein once. The data show some 790,000 distinct CDR3 sequences, 29% seen once. Notes on this clonotype: Its antigen is not known. Compared with germline, one end of the junction differs, possibly owing to a read error.

Germline V gene lookup returns CDR1 LGHDT and CDR2 YNNKEL (reference sequence). The CDR3 loop spans 18 amino acids. The sequenced sample was blood. This TCR was recovered from an elderly woman in good health. The gene calls are TRBV3-1 and TRBJ2-5; no reliable D call. As DNA, the CDR3 is TGTGCCAGCAGTACGGGTGGCTTTCCTAGACCTTACCAAGAGGCCCAGTACTTC. Translation: CASSTGGFPRPYQEAQYF.